This TCR beta chain emerged from a study of PD-1 blockade in mismatch repair-deficient tumors. Germline CDR1 is MDHEN and CDR2 is SYDVKM. The CDR3 extends over 12 amino acids. Trimming shortened V by 6 bases and J by 15 bases, and 17 bases separated the two germline ends. Produced via immunoSEQ multiplex PCR; TCRdb's table is partial and in-frame only. The repertoire includes 15,000 or so clones, less than 90% of them detected once, and around 17% sits in the top ten. The sample here was PBMCs, taken before pembrolizumab treatment. The chain has TRBV28 and TRBJ1-4; weak D call: TRBD1 (6 bases). The sequence was collected from an adult with mismatch repair-deficient cancer. The CDR3 DNA sequence: TGTGCCAGCAGATCGCAGGGACATGCGGTGTTTTTT. This sequence encodes CASRSQGHAVFF.